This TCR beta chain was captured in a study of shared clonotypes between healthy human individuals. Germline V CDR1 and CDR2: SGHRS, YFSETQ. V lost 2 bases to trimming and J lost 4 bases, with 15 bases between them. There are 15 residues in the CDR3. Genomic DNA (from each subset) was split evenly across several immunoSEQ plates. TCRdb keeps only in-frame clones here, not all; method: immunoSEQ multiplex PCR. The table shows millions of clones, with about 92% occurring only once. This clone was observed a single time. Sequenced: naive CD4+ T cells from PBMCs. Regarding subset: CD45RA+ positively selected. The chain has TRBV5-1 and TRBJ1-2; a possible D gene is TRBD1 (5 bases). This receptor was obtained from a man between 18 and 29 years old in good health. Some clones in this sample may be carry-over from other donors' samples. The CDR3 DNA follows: TGCGCCAGCAGCTTTGGGACGGCGGACGGCTATGGCTACACCTTC. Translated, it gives CASSFGTADGYGYTF. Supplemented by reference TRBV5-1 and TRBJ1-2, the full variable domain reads KAGVTQTPRYLIKTRGQQVTLSCSPISGHRSVSWYQQTPGQGLQFLFEYFSETQRNKGNFPGRFSGRQFSNSRSEMNVSTLELGDSALYLCASSFGTADGYGYTFGSGTRLTVV.